What follows are 6 T cell receptor beta chains derived from one specimen sequenced in a study of cytomegalovirus exposure and HLA in healthy donors (dated by TCRdb to 2016 to 2017). The library relied on the immunoSEQ multiplex PCR assay. A mixture of 60 forward primers for TCR Vbeta segments and 13 reverse primers for TCR Jbeta segments was used in the multiplex PCR. TCRdb provides this immuneACCESS table in a form limited to in-frame rearrangements. Some clones are lacking; in checked studies, under half of them reflect an unresolved V gene, and why the rest are absent is not known. The sample table holds some 100,000 clones, of which more than 70% were seen once. About 16% of the sample is held by the ten biggest clonotypes. Sequencing was performed on PBMCs. These TCRs come from a man in his forties or fifties in good health and CMV-seropositive.

The CDR3 here is CASSLAGTSGGAGTQYF. The CDR3 region has the DNA TGTGCCAGCAGCTTGGCCGGGACTAGCGGGGGGGCGGGTACGCAGTATTTT. V is TRBV5-4 and J is TRBJ2-3, with 16 nucleotides matching TRBD2. V shed 0 bases and J 8 bases; nucleotides not matched to a gene: 6. CDR3 length: 17 residues. The germline V gene encodes CDR1 SGHNT and CDR2 YYREEE (reference sequence). Variable domain in full (rest from reference TRBV5-4 and TRBJ2-3): ETGVTQSPTHLIKTRGQQVTLRCSSQSGHNTVSWYQQALGQGPQFIFQYYREEENGRGNFPPRFSGLQFPNYSSELNVNALELDDSALYLCASSLAGTSGGAGTQYFGPGTRLTVL.

This chain joins TRBV5-6 and TRBJ2-5, with TRBD1 matching over 7 bases. Looked up from germline, CDR1 is SGHDT and CDR2 is YYEEEE. V lost 0 bases to trimming and J lost 1 base; unmatched junction nucleotides: 3. CDR3 length: 15 amino acids. CDR3 coding DNA: TGTGCCAGCAGCTTGGTTCGGGACAGCCAAGAGACCCAGTACTTC. This encodes CASSLVRDSQETQYF.

The rearrangement joins TRBV2 to TRBJ1-2, with a possible D match to TRBD1 (5 bases). The V and J ends lost 8 bases and 4 bases respectively, with 17 bases between them. Germline lookup yields CDR1 SNHLY and CDR2 FYNNEI. The length of the CDR3 is 14 residues. The CDR3 reads CASGGDSVTYGYTF. DNA for the CDR3: TGTGCCAGCGGGGGGGACTCTGTCACCTATGGCTACACCTTC.

The rearrangement joins TRBV6-4 to TRBJ1-5; no definite D call. The V gene's germline CDR1 is MRHNA and CDR2 SNTAGT. Trimming took off 4 bases at V and 1 base at J, with 20 bases between the two ends. This CDR3 is 18 amino acids long. In DNA, the CDR3 is TGTGCCAGCAGTGTGAAGAGTCCCCCTGGTTGGAGCAATCAGCCCCAGCATTTT. Translating it yields CASSVKSPPGWSNQPQHF.

The J gene is TRBJ1-2, the V gene TRBV9; a possible D gene is TRBD1 (6 bases). The CDR3 has 15 amino acids. Per the germline V gene, CDR1 is SGDLS and CDR2 is YYNGEE. Trimming left V 2 bases short and J 2 bases short, with 13 bases between. The CDR3 DNA reads TGTGCCAGCAGCGTTGGGGGGGCGGGAAACTATGGCTACACCTTC. Protein product: CASSVGGAGNYGYTF.

V gene TRBV9 combines with J gene TRBJ2-7; tentative D call: TRBD2 (7 bases). The CDR3 has 13 residues. Germline lookup yields CDR1 SGDLS and CDR2 YYNGEE. Trimming took off 6 bases at V and 5 bases at J, with 15 bases between the two ends. This chain's CDR3 is CASNGGNRDEQYF. The CDR3 DNA is TGTGCCAGCAACGGGGGGAACAGGGACGAGCAGTACTTC.